This TCR beta chain was profiled in a study of vaccination and CD4 T cells after COVID-19. Study overall: Overlapping peptides covering the spike proteins of SARS-CoV-2, HCoV-NL63, HCoV-OC43 and HCoV-229E were added to stimulate cells.

Regarding this clonotype: Antigen unknown.

Cultured CD4+ T-cell DNA underwent Oncomine TCR Beta short-read sequencing. CD4+ T cells were cultured, and genomic DNA was extracted from them. TCRdb re-called the PCR reads with MiXCR, one entry per CDR3 protein. This repertoire shows approximately 9,300 distinct CDR3 sequences, 50% to 65% found once; its top ten account for 20% to 25%. The treatment: approximately 10-day PBMC culture with coronavirus spike peptide pools or control peptides (ViraFEST assay). It was before the COVID-19 pandemic (2011-2018) that the unexposed donor's CD4+ T cells were collected. Study observations and caveats: Post-vaccination, and not before, a median roughly 89% of reactive clones appeared in convalescent patients.

This TCR came from a human donor in good health. Input material: CD4+ T cells from blood, cultured in vitro.

This chain's CDR3 is CAWSVSRGNMDGYTF. The CDR3 DNA sequence: TGTGCCTGGAGTGTAAGCCGGGGAAACATGGATGGCTACACCTTC. V gene TRBV30 combines with J gene TRBJ1-2; D ambiguous. The CDR3 consists of 15 residues. Germline-derived CDR1 and CDR2 are GTSNPN and SVGIG (reference sequence). Between the trimmed V and J ends, which lost 0 bases and 6 bases, there was a span of 17 bases.